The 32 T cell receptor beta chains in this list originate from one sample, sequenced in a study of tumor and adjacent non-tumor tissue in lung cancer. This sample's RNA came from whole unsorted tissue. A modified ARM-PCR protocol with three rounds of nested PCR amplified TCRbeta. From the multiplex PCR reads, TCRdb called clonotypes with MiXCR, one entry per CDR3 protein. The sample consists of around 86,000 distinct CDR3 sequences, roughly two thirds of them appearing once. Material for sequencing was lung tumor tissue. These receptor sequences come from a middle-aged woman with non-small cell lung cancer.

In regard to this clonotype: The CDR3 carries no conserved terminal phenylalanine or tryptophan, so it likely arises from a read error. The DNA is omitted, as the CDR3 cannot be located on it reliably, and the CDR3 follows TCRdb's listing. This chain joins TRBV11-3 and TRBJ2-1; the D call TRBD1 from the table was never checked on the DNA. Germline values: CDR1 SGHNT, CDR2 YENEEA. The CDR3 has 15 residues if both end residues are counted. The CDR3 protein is CAISPGQGSYNEQLI.

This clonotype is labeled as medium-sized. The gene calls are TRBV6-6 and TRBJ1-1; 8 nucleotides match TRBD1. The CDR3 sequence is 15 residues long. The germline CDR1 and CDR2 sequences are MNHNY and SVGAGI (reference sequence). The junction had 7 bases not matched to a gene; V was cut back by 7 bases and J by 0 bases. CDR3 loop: CASNGQGGMNTEAFF. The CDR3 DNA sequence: TGTGCCAGCAACGGACAGGGTGGAATGAACACTGAAGCTTTCTTT.

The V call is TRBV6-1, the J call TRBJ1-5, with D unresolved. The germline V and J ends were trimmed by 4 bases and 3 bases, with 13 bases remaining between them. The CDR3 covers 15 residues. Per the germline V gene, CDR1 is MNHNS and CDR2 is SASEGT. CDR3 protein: CASSVAPGDNQPQHF. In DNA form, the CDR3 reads TGTGCCAGCAGTGTAGCCCCTGGTGACAATCAGCCCCAGCATTTT.

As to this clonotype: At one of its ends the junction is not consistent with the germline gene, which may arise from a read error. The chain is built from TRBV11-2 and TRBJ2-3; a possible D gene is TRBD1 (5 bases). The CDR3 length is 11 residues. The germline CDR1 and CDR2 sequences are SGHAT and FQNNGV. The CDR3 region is CASSLTDMQYF. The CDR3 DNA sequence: TGTGCTAGCAGCTTGACAGATATGCAGTATTTT.

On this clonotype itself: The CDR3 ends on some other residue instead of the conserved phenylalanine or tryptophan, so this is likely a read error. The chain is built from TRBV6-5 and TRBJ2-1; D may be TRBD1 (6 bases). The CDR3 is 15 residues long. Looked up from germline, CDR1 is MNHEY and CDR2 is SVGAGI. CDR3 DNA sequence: TGTGCCAGCATTTACAGGGCGGGTGTTGTCAATGAGCAGTTCGTC. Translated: CASIYRAGVVNEQFV.

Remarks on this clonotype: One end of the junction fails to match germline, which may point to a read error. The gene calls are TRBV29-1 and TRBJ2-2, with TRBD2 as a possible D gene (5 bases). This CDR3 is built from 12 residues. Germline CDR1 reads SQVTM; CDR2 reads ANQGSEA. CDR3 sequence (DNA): TGCAGCGGGTGCCGGAAGGCCGGGGAGCTGTTCTTT. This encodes CSGCRKAGELFF.

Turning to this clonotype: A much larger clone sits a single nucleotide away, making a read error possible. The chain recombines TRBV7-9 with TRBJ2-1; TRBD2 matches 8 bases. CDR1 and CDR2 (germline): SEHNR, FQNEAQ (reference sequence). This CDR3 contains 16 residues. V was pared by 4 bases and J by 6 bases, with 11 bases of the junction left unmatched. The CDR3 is CASSYTSGANLNEQFF. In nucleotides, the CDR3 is TGTGCCAGCAGCTACACTAGCGGAGCCAACCTCAATGAGCAGTTCTTC.

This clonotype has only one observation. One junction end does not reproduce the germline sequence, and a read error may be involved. The chain's CDR3 is CTSSFRIDGVYEQYF. The CDR3 DNA reads TGTACCAGCAGCTTCCGAATAGACGGGGTCTACGAGCAATACTTC. The chain joins TRBV11-1 to TRBJ2-7, with D possibly TRBD2 on 5 matching bases. This CDR3 has 15 residues. Germline V lookup: CDR1 SGHAT, CDR2 FQDESV (reference sequence).

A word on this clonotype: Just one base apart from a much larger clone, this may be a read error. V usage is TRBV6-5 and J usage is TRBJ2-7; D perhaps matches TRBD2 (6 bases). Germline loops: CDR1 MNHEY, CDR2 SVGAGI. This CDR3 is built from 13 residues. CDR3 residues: CASSSGSPYEHYF. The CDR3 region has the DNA TGTGCCAGCAGTTCCGGGAGCCCCTACGAGCACTACTTC.

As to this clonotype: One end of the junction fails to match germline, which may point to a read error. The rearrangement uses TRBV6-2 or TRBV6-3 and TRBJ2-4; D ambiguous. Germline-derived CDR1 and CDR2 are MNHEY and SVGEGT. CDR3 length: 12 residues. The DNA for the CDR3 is TGTGCCAGCGGTAGACCCCAAGGCATTCAATACTTC. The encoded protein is CASGRPQGIQYF.

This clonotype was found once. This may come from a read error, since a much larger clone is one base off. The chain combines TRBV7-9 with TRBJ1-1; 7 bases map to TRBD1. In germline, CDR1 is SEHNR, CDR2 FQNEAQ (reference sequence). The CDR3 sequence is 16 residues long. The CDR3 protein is CTSSSTSTGRRSEAFF. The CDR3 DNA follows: TGTACCAGCAGCTCTACGTCGACAGGGAGAAGGTCTGAAGCTTTCTTT.

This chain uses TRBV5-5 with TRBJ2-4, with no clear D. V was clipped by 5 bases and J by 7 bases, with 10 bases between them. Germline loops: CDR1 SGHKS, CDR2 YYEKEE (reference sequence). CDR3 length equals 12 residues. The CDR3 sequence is CASSVDVNIQYF. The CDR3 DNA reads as TGTGCCAGCAGTGTGGACGTCAACATTCAGTACTTC.

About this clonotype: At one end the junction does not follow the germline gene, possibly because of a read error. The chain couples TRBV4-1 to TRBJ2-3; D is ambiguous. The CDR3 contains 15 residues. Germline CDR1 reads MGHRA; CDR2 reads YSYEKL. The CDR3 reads CAISPTSSSTDTQYF. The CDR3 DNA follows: TGCGCCATCAGCCCCACATCATCCAGCACAGATACGCAGTATTTT.

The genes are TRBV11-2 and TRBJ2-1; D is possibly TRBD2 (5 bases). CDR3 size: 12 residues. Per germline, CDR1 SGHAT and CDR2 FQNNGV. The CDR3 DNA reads TGTACCAACAGCTTAACAAGGACTCGGCAGTTCTTC. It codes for CTNSLTRTRQFF.

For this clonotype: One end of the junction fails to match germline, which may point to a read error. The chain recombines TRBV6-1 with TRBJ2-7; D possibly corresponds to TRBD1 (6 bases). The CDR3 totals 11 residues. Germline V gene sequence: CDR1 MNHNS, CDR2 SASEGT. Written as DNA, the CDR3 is TGTGCCAGCCGGGACAAGACAGATGGGAACTTC. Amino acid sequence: CASRDKTDGNF.

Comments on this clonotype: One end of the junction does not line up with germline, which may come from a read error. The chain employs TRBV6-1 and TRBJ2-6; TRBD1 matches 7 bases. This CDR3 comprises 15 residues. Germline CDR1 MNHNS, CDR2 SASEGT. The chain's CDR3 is CVSRIGGSGANVVTF. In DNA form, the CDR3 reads TGTGTCAGCAGGATAGGGGGCTCTGGGGCCAACGTCGTGACTTTC.

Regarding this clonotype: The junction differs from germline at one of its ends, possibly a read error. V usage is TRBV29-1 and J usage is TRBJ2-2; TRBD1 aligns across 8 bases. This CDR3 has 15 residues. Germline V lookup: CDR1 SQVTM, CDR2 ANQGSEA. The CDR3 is CSATPGTGNIGELFF. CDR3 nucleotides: TGTAGCGCCACCCCCGGGACAGGAAACATCGGGGAGCTGTTTTTT.

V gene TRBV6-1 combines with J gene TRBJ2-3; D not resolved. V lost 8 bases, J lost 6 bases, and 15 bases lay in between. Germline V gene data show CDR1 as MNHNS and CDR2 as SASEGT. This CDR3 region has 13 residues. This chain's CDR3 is CASENVSWDTQYF. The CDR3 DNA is TGTGCCAGCGAGAACGTGAGTTGGGATACGCAGTATTTT.

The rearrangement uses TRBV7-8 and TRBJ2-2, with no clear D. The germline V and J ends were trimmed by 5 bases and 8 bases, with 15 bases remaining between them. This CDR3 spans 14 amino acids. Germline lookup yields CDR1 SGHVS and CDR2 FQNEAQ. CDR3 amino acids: CASSPIRNSGELFF. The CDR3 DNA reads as TGTGCCAGCAGCCCGATTCGGAACAGTGGGGAGCTGTTTTTT.

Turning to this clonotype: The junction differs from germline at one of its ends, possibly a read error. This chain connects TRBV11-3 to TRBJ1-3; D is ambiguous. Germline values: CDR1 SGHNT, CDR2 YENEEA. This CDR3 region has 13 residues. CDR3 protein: CASILDPSGTICF. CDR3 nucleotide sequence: TGTGCCAGCATCTTAGATCCCAGTGGCACCATATGTTTT. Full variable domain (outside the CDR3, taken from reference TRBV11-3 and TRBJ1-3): EAGVVQSPRYKIIEKKQPVAFWCNPISGHNTLYWYLQNLGQGPELLIRYENEEAVDDSQLPKDRFSAERLKGVDSTLKIQPAELGDSAVYLCASILDPSGTICFGEGSWLTVV.

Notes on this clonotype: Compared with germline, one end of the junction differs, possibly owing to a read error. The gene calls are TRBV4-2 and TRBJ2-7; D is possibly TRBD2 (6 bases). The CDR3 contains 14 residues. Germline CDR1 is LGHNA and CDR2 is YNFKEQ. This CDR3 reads CASSPLASYYEQYF. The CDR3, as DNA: TGTGCCAGCAGCCCCCTAGCGAGCTACTACGAGCAGTACTTT.

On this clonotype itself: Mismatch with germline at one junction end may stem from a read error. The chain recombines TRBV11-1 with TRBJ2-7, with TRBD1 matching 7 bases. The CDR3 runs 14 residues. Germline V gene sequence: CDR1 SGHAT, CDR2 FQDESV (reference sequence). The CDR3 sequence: CANSLETGTYGQHF. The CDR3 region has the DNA TGTGCCAACAGCTTAGAGACAGGGACCTACGGGCAGCACTTC.

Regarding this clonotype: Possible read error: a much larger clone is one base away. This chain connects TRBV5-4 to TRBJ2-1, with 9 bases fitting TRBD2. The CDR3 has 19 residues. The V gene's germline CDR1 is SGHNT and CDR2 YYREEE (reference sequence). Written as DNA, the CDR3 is TGTGCCAGCAGCTTGGGAACGGGTAGCGGGGGCCACTCCTACGATGAGCAGTTCTTC. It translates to CASSLGTGSGGHSYDEQFF.

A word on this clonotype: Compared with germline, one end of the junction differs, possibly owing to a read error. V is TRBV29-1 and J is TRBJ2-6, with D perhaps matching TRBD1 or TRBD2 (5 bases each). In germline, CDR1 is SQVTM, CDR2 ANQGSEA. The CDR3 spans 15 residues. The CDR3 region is CSVDSWGSGTNDLTF. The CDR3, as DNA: TGCAGCGTTGATTCCTGGGGCTCTGGGACCAACGACCTGACTTTC.

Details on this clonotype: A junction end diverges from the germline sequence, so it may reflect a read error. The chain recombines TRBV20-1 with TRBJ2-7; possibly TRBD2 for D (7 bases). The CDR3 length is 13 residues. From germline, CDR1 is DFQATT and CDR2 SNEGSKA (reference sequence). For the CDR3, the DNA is TGCAGTGTTAGAGGCTGGGGGGGCGGCGAGCAGTACTTC. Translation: CSVRGWGGGEQYF.

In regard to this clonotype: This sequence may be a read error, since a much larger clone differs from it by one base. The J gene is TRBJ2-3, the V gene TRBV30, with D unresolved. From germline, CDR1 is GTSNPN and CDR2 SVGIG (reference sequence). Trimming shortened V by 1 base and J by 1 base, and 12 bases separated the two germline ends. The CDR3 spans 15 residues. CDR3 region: CAWSAGGGGTDTQYF. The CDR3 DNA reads TGTGCCTGGAGTGCTGGCGGCGGAGGCACAGATACGCAGTATTTT. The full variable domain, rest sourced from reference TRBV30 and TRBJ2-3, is SQTIHQWPATLVQPVGSPLSLECTVEGTSNPNLYWYRQAAGRGLQLLFYSVGIGQISSEVPQNLSASRPQDRQFILSSKKLLLSDSGFYLCAWSAGGGGTDTQYFGPGTRLTVL.

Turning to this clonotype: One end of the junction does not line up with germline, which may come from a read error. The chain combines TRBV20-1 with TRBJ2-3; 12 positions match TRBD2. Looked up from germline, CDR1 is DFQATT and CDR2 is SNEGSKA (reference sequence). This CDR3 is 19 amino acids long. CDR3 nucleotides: TGCAGTGCCCATAAAACTCTAGCGGGGGGGCAGGGTGGCACAGATACGCACTATTTT. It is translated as CSAHKTLAGGQGGTDTHYF.

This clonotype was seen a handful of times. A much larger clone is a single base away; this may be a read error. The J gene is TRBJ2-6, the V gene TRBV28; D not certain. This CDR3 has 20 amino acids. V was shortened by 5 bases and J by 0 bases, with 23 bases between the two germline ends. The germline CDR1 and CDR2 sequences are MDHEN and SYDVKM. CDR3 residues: CASSHIRPPEQASGANVLTF. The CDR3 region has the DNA TGTGCCAGCAGTCACATCCGCCCCCCCGAGCAGGCCTCTGGGGCCAACGTCCTGACTTTC.

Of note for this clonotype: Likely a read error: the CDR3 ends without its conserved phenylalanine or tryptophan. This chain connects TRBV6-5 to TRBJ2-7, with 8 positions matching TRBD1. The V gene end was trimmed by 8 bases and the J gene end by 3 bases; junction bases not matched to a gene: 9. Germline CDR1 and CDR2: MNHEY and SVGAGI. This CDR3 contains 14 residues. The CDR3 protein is CASGSPTGGYEQYL. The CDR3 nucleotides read TGTGCCAGCGGTTCCCCCACAGGGGGCTACGAGCAGTACTTA.

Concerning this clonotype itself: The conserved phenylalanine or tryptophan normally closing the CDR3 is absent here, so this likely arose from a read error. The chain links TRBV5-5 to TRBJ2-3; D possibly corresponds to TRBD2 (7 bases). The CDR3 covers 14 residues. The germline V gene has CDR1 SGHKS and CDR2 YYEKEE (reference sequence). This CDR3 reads CANSQGGGTDTQYL. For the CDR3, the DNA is TGTGCCAACAGCCAGGGAGGGGGAACAGATACGCAGTATTTA.

CDR3 bases: TGTGCCAGCAGTCCCTCCTGGACCGCCACCTCAGTCGGGGAGCTGTTTTTT. Residues: CASSPSWTATSVGELFF. The chain uses TRBV7-8 and TRBJ2-2; no definite D call. The CDR3 is 17 amino acids. Germline values: CDR1 SGHVS, CDR2 FQNEAQ. Trimming removed 6 bases at V and 7 bases at J, with 24 bases between.

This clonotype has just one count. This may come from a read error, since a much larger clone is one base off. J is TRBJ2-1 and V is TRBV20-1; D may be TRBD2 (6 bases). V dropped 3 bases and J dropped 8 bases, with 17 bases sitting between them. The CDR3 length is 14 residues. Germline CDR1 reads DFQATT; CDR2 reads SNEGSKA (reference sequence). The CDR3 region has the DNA TGCAGTGCTAGGTCCCCGGCGGGGTACGATGAGCAGTTCTTC. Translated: CSARSPAGYDEQFF.